This T cell receptor (beta chain) originates from a study of blood T cell repertoires in COVID-19. A single count supports this clone. Germline V CDR1 and CDR2: SEHNR, FQNEAQ (reference sequence). V was pared by 4 bases and J by 2 bases, with 15 bases between. The CDR3 sequence is 17 residues long. One Seattle source followed patients from active infection through their disease course. Profiling relied on immunoSEQ multiplex PCR, and the TCRdb table lists in-frame clones only, not all of them. Among around 260,000 clones, 88% were seen once, and the ten largest hold more than 8.5%. The sequenced material came from peripheral blood. The genes are TRBV7-9 and TRBJ2-6, with D perhaps matching TRBD2 (5 bases). The receptor comes from a woman aged 70 to 79 with COVID-19, enrolled during active disease. The CDR3 reads CASSYHAIGAGANVLTF. CDR3 nucleotide sequence: TGTGCCAGCAGCTACCACGCCATCGGGGCTGGGGCCAACGTCCTGACTTTC.